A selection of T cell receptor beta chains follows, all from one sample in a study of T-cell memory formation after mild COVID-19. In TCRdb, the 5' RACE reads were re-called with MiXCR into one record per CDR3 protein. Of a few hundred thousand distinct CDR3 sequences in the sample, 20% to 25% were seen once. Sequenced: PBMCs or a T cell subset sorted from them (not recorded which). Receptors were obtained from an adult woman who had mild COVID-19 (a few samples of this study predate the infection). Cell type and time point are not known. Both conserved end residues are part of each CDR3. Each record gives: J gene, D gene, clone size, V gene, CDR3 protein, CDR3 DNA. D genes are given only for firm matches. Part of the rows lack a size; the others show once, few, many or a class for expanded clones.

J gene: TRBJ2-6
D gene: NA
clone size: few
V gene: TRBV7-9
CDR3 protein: CASSWTRGRGSGANVLTF
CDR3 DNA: TGTGCCAGCAGCTGGACTCGAGGACGGGGCTCTGGGGCCAACGTCCTGACTTTC

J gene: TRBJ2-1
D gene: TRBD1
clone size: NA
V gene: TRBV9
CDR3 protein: CASSPTRTGHNEQFF
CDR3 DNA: TGTGCCAGCAGCCCTACCCGGACAGGCCACAATGAGCAGTTCTTC

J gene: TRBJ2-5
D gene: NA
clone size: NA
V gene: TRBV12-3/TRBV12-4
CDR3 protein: CASSLNLVQETQYF
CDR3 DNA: TGTGCCAGCAGTTTAAATCTGGTACAAGAGACCCAGTACTTC

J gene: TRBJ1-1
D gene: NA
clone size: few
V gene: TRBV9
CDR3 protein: CASSVVQGTEAFF
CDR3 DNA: TGTGCCAGCAGCGTAGTCCAGGGAACTGAAGCTTTCTTT

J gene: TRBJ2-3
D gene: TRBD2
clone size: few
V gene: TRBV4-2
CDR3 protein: CASSPAGTRSTDTQYF
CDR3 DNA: TGTGCCAGCAGCCCCGCCGGGACTAGGAGCACAGATACGCAGTATTTT

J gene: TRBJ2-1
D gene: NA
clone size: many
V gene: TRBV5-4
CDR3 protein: CASSLGLEGWDINEQFF
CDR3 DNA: TGTGCCAGCAGCTTGGGGCTAGAAGGATGGGATATCAATGAGCAGTTCTTC

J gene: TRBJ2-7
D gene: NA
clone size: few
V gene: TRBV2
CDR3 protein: CASSEFYEQYF
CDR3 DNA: TGTGCCAGCAGTGAATTTTACGAGCAGTACTTC

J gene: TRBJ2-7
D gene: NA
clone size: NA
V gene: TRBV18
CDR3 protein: CASSPQLDSYEQYF
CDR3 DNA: TGTGCCAGCTCACCACAACTGGATTCCTACGAGCAGTACTTC

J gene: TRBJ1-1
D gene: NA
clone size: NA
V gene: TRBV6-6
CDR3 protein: CASSPPAPEAFF
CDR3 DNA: TGTGCCAGCAGTCCTCCGGCGCCGGAAGCTTTCTTT

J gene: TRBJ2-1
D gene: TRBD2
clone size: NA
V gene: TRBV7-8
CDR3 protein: CASSLGLAGGPGTYNEQFF
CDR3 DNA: TGTGCCAGCAGCCTGGGACTAGCGGGAGGGCCCGGGACCTACAATGAGCAGTTCTTC

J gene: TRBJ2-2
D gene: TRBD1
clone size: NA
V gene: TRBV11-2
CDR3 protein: CASSFRQGSTGELFF
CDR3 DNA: TGTGCCAGCAGCTTTAGACAGGGGAGCACCGGGGAGCTGTTTTTT

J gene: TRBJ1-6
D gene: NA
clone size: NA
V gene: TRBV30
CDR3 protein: CAWSSGSSPLHF
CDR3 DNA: TGTGCCTGGAGTTCGGGGAGTTCACCCCTCCACTTT

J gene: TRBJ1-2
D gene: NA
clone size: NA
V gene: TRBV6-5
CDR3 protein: CASSPPMGRVDF
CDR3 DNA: TGTGCCAGCAGCCCCCCAATGGGTCGTGTAGACTTC

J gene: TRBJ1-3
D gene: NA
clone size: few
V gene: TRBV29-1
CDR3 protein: CSVTGALGDTIYF
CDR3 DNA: TGCAGCGTTACAGGAGCCCTGGGGGACACCATATATTTT

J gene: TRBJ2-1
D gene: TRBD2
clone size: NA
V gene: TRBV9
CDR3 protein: CASTPGTSGIDEQFF
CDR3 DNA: TGTGCCAGCACCCCCGGGACTAGCGGGATCGATGAGCAGTTCTTC

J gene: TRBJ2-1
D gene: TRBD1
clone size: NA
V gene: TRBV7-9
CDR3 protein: CASSPTGGAGSNEQFF
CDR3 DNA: TGTGCCAGCAGCCCTACAGGGGGCGCGGGGTCCAATGAGCAGTTCTTC

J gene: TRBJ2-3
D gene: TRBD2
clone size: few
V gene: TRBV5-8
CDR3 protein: CASSLRLAGTDTQYF
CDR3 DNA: TGTGCCAGCAGCTTGAGGCTAGCGGGCACAGATACGCAGTATTTT

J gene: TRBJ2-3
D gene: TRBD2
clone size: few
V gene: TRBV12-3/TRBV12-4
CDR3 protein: CASSLALGLEGPDTQYF
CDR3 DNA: TGTGCCAGCAGTTTAGCGCTGGGACTAGAGGGCCCAGATACGCAGTATTTT

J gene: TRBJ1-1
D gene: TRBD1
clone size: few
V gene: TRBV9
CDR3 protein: CASSVLPWDRGKENTEAFF
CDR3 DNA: TGTGCCAGCAGCGTTCTCCCTTGGGACAGGGGGAAGGAGAACACTGAAGCTTTCTTT

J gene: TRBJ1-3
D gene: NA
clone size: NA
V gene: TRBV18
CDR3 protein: CASSPQTGNTIYF
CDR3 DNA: TGTGCCAGCTCACCACAAACTGGAAACACCATATATTTT

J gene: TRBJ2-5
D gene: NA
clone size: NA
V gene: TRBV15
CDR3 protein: CATSKDRYQETQYF
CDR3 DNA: TGTGCCACCAGCAAGGATAGGTACCAAGAGACCCAGTACTTC

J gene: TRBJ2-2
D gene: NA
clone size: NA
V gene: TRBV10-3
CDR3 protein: CAISREGTGELFF
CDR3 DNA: TGTGCCATCAGCAGGGAAGGCACCGGGGAGCTGTTTTTT

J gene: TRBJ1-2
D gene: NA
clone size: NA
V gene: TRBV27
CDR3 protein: CASSPYGGLGYTF
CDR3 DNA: TGTGCCAGCAGCCCCTACGGAGGGTTGGGCTACACCTTC

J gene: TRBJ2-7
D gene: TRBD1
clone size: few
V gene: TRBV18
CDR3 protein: CASSGGQGSSYEQYF
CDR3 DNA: TGTGCCAGCTCCGGGGGACAGGGGAGCTCCTACGAGCAGTACTTC

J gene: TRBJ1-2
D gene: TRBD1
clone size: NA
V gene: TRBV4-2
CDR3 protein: CASSQAGTAYYGYTF
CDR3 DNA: TGTGCCAGCAGCCAGGCCGGGACAGCTTATTATGGCTACACCTTC

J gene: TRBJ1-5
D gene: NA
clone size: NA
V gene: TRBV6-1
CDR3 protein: CASAYGGGQPQHF
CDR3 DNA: TGTGCCAGCGCTTACGGGGGCGGTCAGCCCCAGCATTTT

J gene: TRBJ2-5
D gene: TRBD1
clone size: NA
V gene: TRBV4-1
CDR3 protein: CASSQVLGQQETQYF
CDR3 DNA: TGCGCCAGCAGCCAAGTATTGGGACAGCAAGAGACCCAGTACTTC

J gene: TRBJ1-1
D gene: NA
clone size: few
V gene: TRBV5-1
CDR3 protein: CASSLGAGRMNTEAFF
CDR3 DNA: TGCGCCAGCAGCTTGGGGGCAGGTAGAATGAACACTGAAGCTTTCTTT

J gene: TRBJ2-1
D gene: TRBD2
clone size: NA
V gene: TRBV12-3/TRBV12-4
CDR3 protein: CASSDSGRARNEQFF
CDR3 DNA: TGTGCCAGCAGTGATAGCGGGAGGGCCAGGAATGAGCAGTTCTTC